The source of this T cell receptor beta chain is a study of CXCR3-negative and CXCR3-positive naive CD8 T cells. As for the study in general: The total count of TRB reads reached some 140 million, and each library contributed about 1.5 +/- 0.3 million.

Preparation of TRB cDNA libraries relied on 5' RACE carrying UMI labels. After re-calling the 5' RACE reads, TCRdb lists one entry per CDR3 protein, DNA absent. This sample's table reports some 130,000 distinct CDR3 sequences. Overall study results and limits: Partial loss of CXCR3 expression followed cryopreservation; most assays used fresh PBMCs.

On this clonotype: Its antigen is unidentified.

Per the germline V gene, CDR1 is SQVTM and CDR2 is ANQGSEA. This CDR3 contains 12 residues. The TCR was taken from a human donor in good health. Some clones in this sample may be carry-over from other donors' samples. This chain connects TRBV29-1 to TRBJ2-7. Sequenced sample: naive CXCR3- CD8+ T cells from blood. Subset denoted: CD45RO-CCR7+CD27+CD95- naive CD8+ T cells lacking CXCR3 (TNR3-). The CDR3 loop reads CSVERTDHEQYF.